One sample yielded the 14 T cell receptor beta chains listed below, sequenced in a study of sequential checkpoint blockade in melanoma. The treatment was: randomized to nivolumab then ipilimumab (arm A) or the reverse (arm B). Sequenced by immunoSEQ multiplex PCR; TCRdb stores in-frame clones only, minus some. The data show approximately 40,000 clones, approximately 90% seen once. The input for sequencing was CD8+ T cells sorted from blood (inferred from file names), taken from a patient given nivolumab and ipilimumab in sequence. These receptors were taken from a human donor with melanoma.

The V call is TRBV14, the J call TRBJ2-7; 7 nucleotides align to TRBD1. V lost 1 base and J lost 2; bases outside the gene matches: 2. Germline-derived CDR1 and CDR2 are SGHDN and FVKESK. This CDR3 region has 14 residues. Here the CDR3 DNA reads TGTGCCAGCAGCCAAGCTCAGGGGGCCTACGAGCAGTACTTC. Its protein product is CASSQAQGAYEQYF.

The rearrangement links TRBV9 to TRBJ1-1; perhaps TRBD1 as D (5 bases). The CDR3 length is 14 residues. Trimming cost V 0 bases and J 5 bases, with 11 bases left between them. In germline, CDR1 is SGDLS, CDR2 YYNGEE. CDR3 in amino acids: CASSVETARTEAFF. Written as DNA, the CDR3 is TGTGCCAGCAGCGTAGAGACAGCCAGGACTGAAGCTTTCTTT.

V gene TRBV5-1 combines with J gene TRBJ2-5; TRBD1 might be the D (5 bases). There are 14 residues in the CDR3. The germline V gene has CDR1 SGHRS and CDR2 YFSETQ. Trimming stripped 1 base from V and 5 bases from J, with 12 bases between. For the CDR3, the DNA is TGCGCCAGCAGCTTGTGGCAGGGTGGGGAGACCCAGTACTTC. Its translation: CASSLWQGGETQYF.

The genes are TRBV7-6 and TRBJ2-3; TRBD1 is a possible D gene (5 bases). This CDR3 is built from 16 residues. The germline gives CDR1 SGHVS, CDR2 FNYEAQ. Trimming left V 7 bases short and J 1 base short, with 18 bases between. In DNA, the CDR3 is TGTGCCAGCATCAAAAGGGGCGAAGGCGGCACAGATACGCAGTATTTT. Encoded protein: CASIKRGEGGTDTQYF.

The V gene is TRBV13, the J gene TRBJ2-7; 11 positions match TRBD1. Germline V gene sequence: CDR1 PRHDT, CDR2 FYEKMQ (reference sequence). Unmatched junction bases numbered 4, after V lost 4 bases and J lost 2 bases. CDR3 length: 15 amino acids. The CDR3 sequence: CASSSPGQGAYEQYF. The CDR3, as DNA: TGTGCCAGCAGCTCCCCGGGACAGGGGGCCTACGAGCAGTACTTC. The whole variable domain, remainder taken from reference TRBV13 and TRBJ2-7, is AAGVIQSPRHLIKEKRETATLKCYPIPRHDTVYWYQQGPGQDPQFLISFYEKMQSDKGSIPDRFSAQQFSDYHSELNMSSLELGDSALYFCASSSPGQGAYEQYFGPGTRLTVT.

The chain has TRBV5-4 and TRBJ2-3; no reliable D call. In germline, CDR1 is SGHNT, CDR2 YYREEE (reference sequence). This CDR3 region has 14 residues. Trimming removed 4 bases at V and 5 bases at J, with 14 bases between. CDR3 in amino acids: CASSTQLFGDTQYF. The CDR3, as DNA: TGTGCCAGCAGCACACAATTGTTTGGAGATACGCAGTATTTT.

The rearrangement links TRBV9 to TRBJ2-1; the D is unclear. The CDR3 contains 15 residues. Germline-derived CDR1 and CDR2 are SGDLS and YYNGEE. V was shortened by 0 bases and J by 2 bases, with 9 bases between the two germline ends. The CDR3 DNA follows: TGTGCCAGCAGCGTAGCCCCCACGGCCTACAATGAGCAGTTCTTC. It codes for CASSVAPTAYNEQFF.

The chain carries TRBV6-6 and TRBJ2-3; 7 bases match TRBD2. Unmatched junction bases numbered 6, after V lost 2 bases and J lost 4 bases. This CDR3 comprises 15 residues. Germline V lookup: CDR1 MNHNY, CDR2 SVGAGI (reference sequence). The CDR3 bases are TGTGCCAGCAGTTACCTGGCGGGAGCTGCAGATACGCAGTATTTT. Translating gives CASSYLAGAADTQYF.

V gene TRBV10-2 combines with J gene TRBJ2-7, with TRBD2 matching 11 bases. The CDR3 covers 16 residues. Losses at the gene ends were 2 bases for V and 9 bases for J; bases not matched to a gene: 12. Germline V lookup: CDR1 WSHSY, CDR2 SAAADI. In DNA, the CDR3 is TGCGCCAGCAGTGAGATACTACTAGCGGGAGAGGCGGTGCAGTACTTC. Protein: CASSEILLAGEAVQYF.

CDR3 sequence (DNA): TGTGCCAGCAGTTTACGGGGACTTCAGCCCCAGCATTTT. Its protein is CASSLRGLQPQHF. The V gene is TRBV27, the J gene TRBJ1-5; D perhaps matches TRBD1 (5 bases). The CDR3 is 13 amino acids. V was cut by 2 bases and J by 6 bases, with 8 bases left in between. The germline CDR1 and CDR2 sequences are MNHEY and SMNVEV (reference sequence).

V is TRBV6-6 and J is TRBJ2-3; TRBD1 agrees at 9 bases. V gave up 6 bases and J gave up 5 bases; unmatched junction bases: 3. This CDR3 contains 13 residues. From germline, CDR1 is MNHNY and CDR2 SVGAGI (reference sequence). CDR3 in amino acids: CASSTGGLDTQYF. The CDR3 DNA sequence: TGTGCCAGCAGCACAGGGGGCTTAGATACGCAGTATTTT.

Here the CDR3 reads CASRLLLAGASEQYF. DNA of the CDR3: TGTGCCAGCAGACTCCTACTAGCGGGAGCCTCCGAGCAGTACTTC. The gene calls are TRBV27 and TRBJ2-7; 11 bases map to TRBD2. V trimming: 6 bases; J trimming: 6 bases; junction bases outside the gene matches: 10. Germline V CDR1 and CDR2: MNHEY, SMNVEV (reference sequence). The CDR3 totals 15 residues.

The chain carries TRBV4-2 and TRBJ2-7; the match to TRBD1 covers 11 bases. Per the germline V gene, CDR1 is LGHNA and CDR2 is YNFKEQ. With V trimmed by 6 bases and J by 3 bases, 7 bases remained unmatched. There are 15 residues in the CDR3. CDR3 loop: CASRSSGTGGYEQYF. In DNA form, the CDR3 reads TGTGCCAGCAGATCTTCCGGGACAGGGGGCTACGAGCAGTACTTC.

The CDR3 loop reads CASSPAVLAGDQETQYF. The CDR3 bases are TGTGCCAGCTCACCAGCCGTACTAGCGGGTGATCAAGAGACCCAGTACTTC. The genes are TRBV18 and TRBJ2-5, with TRBD2 matching over 9 bases. The CDR3 loop spans 17 amino acids. J gave up 2 bases and V 2 bases, and 9 bases lay outside the gene matches. In germline, CDR1 is KGHSH, CDR2 LQKENI.